This T cell receptor (beta chain) was identified in a study of blood T cell repertoires in COVID-19. At the level of the study: T cells, B-cell-depleted T cells, or PBMCs provided the cDNA or gDNA that served as material.

The assay was immunoSEQ multiplex PCR, and TCRdb's table has in-frame clones only and misses some. The sample shows about 150,000 clones, around 79% of them seen only once. The ends lost 4 bases at V and 4 bases at J; junction bases unmatched: 10. The CDR3 has 16 residues. Germline CDR1 and CDR2: SGHRS and YFSETQ. The rearrangement joins TRBV5-1 to TRBJ1-3; 8 bases are a match to TRBD1. The specimen sequenced was peripheral blood. The clonotype comes from a man older than 75 with acute or convalescent COVID-19. The CDR3 coding sequence is TGCGCCAGCAGCCTCCCCAGACAGGGGCCGGGAAACACCATATATTTT. Its protein product is CASSLPRQGPGNTIYF.